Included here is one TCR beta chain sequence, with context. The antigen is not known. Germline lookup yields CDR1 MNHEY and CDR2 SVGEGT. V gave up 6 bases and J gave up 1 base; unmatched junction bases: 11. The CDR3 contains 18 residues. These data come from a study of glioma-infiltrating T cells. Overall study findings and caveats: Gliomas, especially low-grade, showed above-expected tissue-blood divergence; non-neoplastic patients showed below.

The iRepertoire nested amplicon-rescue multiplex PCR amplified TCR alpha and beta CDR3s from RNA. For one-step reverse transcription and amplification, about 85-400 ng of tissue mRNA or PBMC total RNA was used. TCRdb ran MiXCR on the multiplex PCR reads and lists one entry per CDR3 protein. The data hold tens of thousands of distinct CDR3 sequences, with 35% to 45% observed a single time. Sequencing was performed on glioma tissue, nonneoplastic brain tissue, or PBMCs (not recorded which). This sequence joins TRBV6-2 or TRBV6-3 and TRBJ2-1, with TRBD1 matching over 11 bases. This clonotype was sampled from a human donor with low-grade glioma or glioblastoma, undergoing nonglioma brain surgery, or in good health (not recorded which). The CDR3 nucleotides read TGTGCCAGCAGAAACGCCCGGGACAGGGGGGGATCCTACAATGAGCAGTTCTTC. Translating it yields CASRNARDRGGSYNEQFF.